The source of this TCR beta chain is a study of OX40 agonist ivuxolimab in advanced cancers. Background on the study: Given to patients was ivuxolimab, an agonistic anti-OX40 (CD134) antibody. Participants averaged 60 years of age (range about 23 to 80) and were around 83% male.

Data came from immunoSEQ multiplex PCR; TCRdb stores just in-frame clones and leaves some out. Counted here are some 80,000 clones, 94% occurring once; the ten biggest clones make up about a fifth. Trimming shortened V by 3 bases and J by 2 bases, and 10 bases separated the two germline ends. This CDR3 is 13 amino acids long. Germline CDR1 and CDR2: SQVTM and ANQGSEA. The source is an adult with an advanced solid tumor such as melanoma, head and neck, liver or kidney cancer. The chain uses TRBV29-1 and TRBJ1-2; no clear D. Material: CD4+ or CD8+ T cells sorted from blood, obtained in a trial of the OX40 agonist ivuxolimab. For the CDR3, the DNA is TGCAGCGTTGAGTCAGGAGTAAACTATGGCTACACCTTC. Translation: CSVESGVNYGYTF. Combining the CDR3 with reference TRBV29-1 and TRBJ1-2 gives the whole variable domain SAVISQKPSRDICQRGTSLTIQCQVDSQVTMMFWYRQQPGQSLTLIATANQGSEATYESGFVIDKFPISRPNLTFSTLTVSNMSPEDSSIYLCSVESGVNYGYTFGSGTRLTVV.